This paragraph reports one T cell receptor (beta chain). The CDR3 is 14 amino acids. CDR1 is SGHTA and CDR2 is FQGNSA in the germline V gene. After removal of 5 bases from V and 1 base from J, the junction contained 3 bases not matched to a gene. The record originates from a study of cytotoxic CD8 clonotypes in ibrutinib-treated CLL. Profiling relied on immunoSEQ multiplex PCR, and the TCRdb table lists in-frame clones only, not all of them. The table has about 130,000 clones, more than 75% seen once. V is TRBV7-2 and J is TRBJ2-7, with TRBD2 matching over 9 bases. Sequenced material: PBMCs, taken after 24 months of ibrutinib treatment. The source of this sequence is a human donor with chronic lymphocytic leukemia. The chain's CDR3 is CASSTLAGSYEQYF. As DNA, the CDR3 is TGTGCCAGCAGCACCCTAGCGGGGTCCTACGAGCAGTACTTC.